The clone carrying this T cell receptor (beta chain) appeared a single time. Measured with immunoSEQ multiplex PCR; TCRdb has only the in-frame clones, and not every one. Of about 42,000 clones in the sample, roughly three quarters were seen once. This specimen comes from a study of blood T cell repertoires in COVID-19. Germline V gene data show CDR1 as MGHRA and CDR2 as YSYEKL. The CDR3 covers 14 residues. Trimming pared 0 bases from V and 1 base from J, leaving 6 bases between. The receptor comes from a man between 65 and 85 years old with active or convalescent COVID-19. The J gene is TRBJ1-2, the V gene TRBV4-1; no reliable D call. The sample comprised peripheral blood. CDR3 amino acids: CASSQDRINYGYTF. The CDR3 coding sequence is TGCGCCAGCAGCCAAGACAGGATTAACTATGGCTACACCTTC.